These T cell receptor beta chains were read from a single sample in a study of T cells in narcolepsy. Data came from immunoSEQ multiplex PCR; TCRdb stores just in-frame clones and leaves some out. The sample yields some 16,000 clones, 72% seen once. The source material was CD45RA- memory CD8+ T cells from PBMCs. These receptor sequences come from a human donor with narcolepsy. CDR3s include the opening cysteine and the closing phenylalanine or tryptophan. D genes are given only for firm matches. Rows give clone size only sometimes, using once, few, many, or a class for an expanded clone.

CASSKSGRAYNSPLHF	TGTGCCAGCAGTAAAAGCGGTAGGGCCTATAATTCACCCCTCCACTTT	.	TRBV5-4	TRBJ1-6	16	.
CASSLIAQCTNYGYTF	TGTGCCAGCAGTTTGATTGCGCAGTGCACTAACTATGGCTACACCTTC	once	TRBV27	TRBJ1-2	16	.
CASSEYRTGGNEQYF	TGCGCCAGCAGTGAGTATCGAACAGGGGGCAACGAGCAGTACTTC	.	TRBV10-1	TRBJ2-7	15	TRBD1
CASSNSRQGSYNEQFF	TGTGCCAGCAGCAACAGTAGACAGGGTTCCTACAATGAGCAGTTCTTC	.	TRBV7-9	TRBJ2-1	16	TRBD1
CASSLGNNEQFF	TGTGCCAGCAGCTTAGGAAACAATGAGCAGTTCTTC	.	TRBV7-9	TRBJ2-1	12	.
CASSGGRTNTDTQYF	TGTGCCAGCAGTGGAGGCCGGACTAACACAGATACGCAGTATTTT	.	TRBV2	TRBJ2-3	15	.
CASSYGRGKQYF	TGTGCCAGCAGTTACGGACGGGGGAAGCAGTACTTC	.	TRBV6-6	TRBJ2-7	12	.
CASSFQGAGGYTF	TGTGCCAGCAGCTTCCAGGGGGCTGGTGGCTACACCTTC	.	TRBV11-2	TRBJ1-2	13	TRBD1
CAGDESPYNEQFF	TGTGCCGGGGACGAAAGCCCCTACAATGAGCAGTTCTTC	.	TRBV30	TRBJ2-1	13	.
CASRPGQGLYEQYF	TGTGCCAGCAGACCGGGACAGGGGCTCTACGAGCAGTACTTC	.	TRBV11-2	TRBJ2-7	14	TRBD1
CASSRESYNSPLHF	TGTGCCAGCAGCAGGGAATCCTATAATTCACCCCTCCACTTT	.	TRBV13	TRBJ1-6	14	.
CASSGGTSGRDEQYF	TGTGCCAGCAGCGGCGGGACTAGCGGGAGAGACGAGCAGTACTTC	.	TRBV7-6	TRBJ2-7	15	TRBD2
CASSSNSYEQYF	TGTGCCAGCAGCTCAAATTCCTACGAGCAGTACTTC	.	TRBV6-5	TRBJ2-7	12	.
CASTPGSGASYEQYF	TGTGCCAGCACTCCAGGTTCCGGGGCCTCCTACGAGCAGTACTTC	.	TRBV6-5	TRBJ2-7	15	.
CASTLPRGGSTEAFF	TGTGCCAGTACCCTACCACGGGGGGGTAGTACTGAAGCTTTCTTT	few	TRBV19	TRBJ1-1	15	.
CASSLGWDRGNYGYTF	TGTGCCAGCAGCTTGGGATGGGACAGGGGGAACTATGGCTACACCTTC	.	TRBV5-6	TRBJ1-2	16	TRBD1
CASSLWGAQEQYF	TGTGCCAGCAGTTTATGGGGGGCGCAGGAGCAGTACTTC	once	TRBV6-6	TRBJ2-5	13	.
CATSRERAPSEELFF	TGTGCCACCAGCAGAGAAAGGGCTCCCTCGGAGGAACTGTTTTTT	.	TRBV15	TRBJ1-4	15	.
CASSLLAGLEQYF	TGTGCCAGCAGCTTATTAGCAGGGCTCGAGCAGTACTTC	.	TRBV7-6	TRBJ2-7	13	.
CASSGVVAGSSGANVLTF	TGTGCCAGCTCTGGGGTGGTAGCAGGGTCCTCTGGGGCCAACGTCCTGACTTTC	.	TRBV25-1	TRBJ2-6	18	.
CASSVPGGPPAGGELFF	TGTGCCAGCAGCGTACCGGGAGGGCCCCCAGCGGGCGGGGAGCTGTTTTTT	.	TRBV9	TRBJ2-2	17	TRBD2
CASSPRGYEQYF	TGTGCCAGCAGTCCTAGGGGATACGAGCAGTACTTC	.	TRBV7-9	TRBJ2-7	12	.
CASSIGAGYEQYF	TGTGCCAGCAGCATAGGGGCAGGGTACGAGCAGTACTTC	once	TRBV13	TRBJ2-7	13	.
CASSSTTGQGAYEQYF	TGTGCCAGCAGCTCGACCACGGGACAGGGGGCCTACGAGCAGTACTTC	few	TRBV7-9	TRBJ2-7	16	TRBD1
CASSYGPIYGYTF	TGTGCCAGCAGTTACGGGCCGATCTATGGCTACACCTTC	few	TRBV6-5	TRBJ1-2	13	.
CASSYQSGGLSGELFF	TGTGCCAGCAGTTACCAGTCGGGGGGGCTTAGCGGGGAGCTGTTTTTT	once	TRBV6-5	TRBJ2-2	16	TRBD2
CATRLAGELEGQYF	TGTGCCACCCGACTAGCGGGAGAGTTGGAAGGGCAGTACTTC	once	TRBV10-3	TRBJ2-7	14	TRBD2
CATSPRDYSYEQYF	TGTGCCACAAGCCCCCGGGACTATTCATACGAGCAGTACTTC	.	TRBV2	TRBJ2-7	14	TRBD2
CASSAGTASNYGYTF	TGTGCCAGCAGCGCAGGGACAGCGTCTAACTATGGCTACACCTTC	once	TRBV9	TRBJ1-2	15	TRBD1
CASSRNYNEQFF	TGTGCCAGTAGTAGGAACTACAATGAGCAGTTCTTC	.	TRBV19	TRBJ2-1	12	.
CASGEKLFF	TGTGCCAGCGGTGAAAAACTGTTTTTT	.	TRBV6-6	TRBJ1-4	9	.
CASSLGPGASGRHYEQYF	TGTGCCAGCAGCTTGGGGCCCGGGGCTAGCGGGAGGCACTACGAGCAGTACTTC	once	TRBV5-6	TRBJ2-7	18	TRBD2
CASSLGLQRGYTF	TGTGCCAGCAGCTTAGGGCTGCAACGGGGCTACACCTTC	medium-sized	TRBV7-9	TRBJ1-2	13	.
CASSESSGGFYNEQFF	TGTGCCAGCAGTGAGAGTAGCGGGGGGTTTTACAATGAGCAGTTCTTC	few	TRBV2	TRBJ2-1	16	TRBD2
CASSAGTLNEQYF	TGTGCCAGCTCAGCAGGGACGTTGAACGAGCAGTACTTC	few	TRBV6-5	TRBJ2-7	13	.
CASSFGGRAYEQYF	TGTGCCAGCAGCTTTGGCGGGAGGGCCTACGAGCAGTACTTC	once	TRBV7-9	TRBJ2-7	14	TRBD2
CASSETGLEQYF	TGTGCCAGCAGTGAGACAGGGCTTGAGCAGTACTTC	once	TRBV6-1	TRBJ2-7	12	TRBD1
CASSLHPQPVQEAYEQYF	TGTGCCAGCAGCCTCCACCCCCAACCGGTTCAAGAGGCCTACGAGCAGTACTTC	.	TRBV11-2	TRBJ2-7	18	.
CASSLRGLTYNEQFF	TGTGCCAGCAGCTTAAGGGGACTAACGTACAATGAGCAGTTCTTC	.	TRBV7-3	TRBJ2-1	15	TRBD2
CASSADRVGYTF	TGTGCCAGCAGCGCGGACAGGGTTGGCTACACCTTC	.	TRBV7-9	TRBJ1-2	12	TRBD1
CASSVAGGGSYEQYF	TGTGCCAGCAGCGTAGCGGGGGGCGGGTCCTACGAGCAGTACTTC	.	TRBV9	TRBJ2-7	15	.
CASSQGRGTEAFF	TGCGCCAGCAGCCAGGGACGGGGCACTGAAGCTTTCTTT	.	TRBV4-1	TRBJ1-1	13	.
CASSQWGMDEQFF	TGCGCCAGCAGCCAGTGGGGGATGGATGAGCAGTTCTTC	.	TRBV4-1	TRBJ2-1	13	.
CASSILGATDNEQFF	TGTGCCAGTAGTATACTGGGGGCAACGGACAATGAGCAGTTCTTC	.	TRBV19	TRBJ2-1	15	.
CASSWDRLNIQYF	TGTGCCAGCAGCTGGGACAGGTTGAACATTCAGTACTTC	medium-sized	TRBV7-9	TRBJ2-4	13	TRBD1
CASSETGARNEKLFF	TGTGCCAGCAGCGAGACAGGGGCGAGAAATGAAAAACTGTTTTTT	.	TRBV9	TRBJ1-4	15	TRBD1
CATSRDLPGTENGYTF	TGTGCCACCAGCAGAGACCTACCCGGGACGGAGAATGGCTACACCTTC	.	TRBV15	TRBJ1-2	16	.
CAVGEEGQETQYF	TGTGCCGTTGGGGAGGAGGGGCAAGAGACCCAGTACTTC	few	TRBV10-3	TRBJ2-5	13	.